This paragraph reports one TCR beta chain. The data were taken from a study of blood T cell repertoires in COVID-19. Whole-study context: Sites across the United States, Italy and Spain contributed samples from acute and convalescent COVID-19.

Method: immunoSEQ multiplex PCR; TCRdb's copy keeps in-frame clones and lacks some. This table has 200,000 to 250,000 clones, around nine tenths appearing once. The ends were cut back, 3 bases at V and 2 bases at J, with 15 bases in the middle. Germline lookup yields CDR1 WNHNN and CDR2 SYGVQD (reference sequence). The length of the CDR3 is 16 residues. The receptor was derived from an older woman with acute or convalescent COVID-19. The V call is TRBV10-1, the J call TRBJ2-3, with D possibly matching TRBD2 (6 bases). Sequenced input: peripheral blood. The CDR3 DNA reads as TGCGCCAGCAGTGAAGGGTTGGGCGGGACCACAGATACGCAGTATTTT. Translation: CASSEGLGGTTDTQYF.